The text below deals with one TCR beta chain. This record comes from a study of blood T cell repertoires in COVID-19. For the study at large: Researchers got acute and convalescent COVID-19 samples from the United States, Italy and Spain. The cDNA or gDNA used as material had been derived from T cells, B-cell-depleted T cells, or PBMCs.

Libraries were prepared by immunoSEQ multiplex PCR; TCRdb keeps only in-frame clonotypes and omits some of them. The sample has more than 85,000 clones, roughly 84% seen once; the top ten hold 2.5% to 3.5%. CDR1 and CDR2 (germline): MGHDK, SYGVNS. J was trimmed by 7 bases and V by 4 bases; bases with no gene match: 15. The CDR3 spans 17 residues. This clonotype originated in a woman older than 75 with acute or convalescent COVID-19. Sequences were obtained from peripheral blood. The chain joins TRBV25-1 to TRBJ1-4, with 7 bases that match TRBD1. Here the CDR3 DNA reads TGTGCCAGCAGTGCACCCCCAGGGGGAGGTTTTGGTGAAAAACTGTTTTTT. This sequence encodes CASSAPPGGGFGEKLFF.